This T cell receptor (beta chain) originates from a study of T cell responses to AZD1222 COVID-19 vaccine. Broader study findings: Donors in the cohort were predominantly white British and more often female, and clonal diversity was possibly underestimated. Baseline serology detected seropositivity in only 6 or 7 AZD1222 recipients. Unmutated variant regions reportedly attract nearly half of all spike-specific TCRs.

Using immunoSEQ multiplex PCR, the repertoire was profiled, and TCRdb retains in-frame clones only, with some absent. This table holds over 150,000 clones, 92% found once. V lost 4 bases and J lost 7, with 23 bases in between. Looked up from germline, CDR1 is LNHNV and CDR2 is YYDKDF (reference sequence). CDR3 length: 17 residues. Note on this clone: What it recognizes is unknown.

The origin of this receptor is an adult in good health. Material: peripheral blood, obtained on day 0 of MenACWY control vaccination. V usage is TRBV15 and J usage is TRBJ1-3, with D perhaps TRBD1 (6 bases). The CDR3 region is CATSTRIEQGRRNTIYF. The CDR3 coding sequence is TGTGCCACCAGCACGAGGATCGAACAGGGCCGGAGGAACACCATATATTTT.